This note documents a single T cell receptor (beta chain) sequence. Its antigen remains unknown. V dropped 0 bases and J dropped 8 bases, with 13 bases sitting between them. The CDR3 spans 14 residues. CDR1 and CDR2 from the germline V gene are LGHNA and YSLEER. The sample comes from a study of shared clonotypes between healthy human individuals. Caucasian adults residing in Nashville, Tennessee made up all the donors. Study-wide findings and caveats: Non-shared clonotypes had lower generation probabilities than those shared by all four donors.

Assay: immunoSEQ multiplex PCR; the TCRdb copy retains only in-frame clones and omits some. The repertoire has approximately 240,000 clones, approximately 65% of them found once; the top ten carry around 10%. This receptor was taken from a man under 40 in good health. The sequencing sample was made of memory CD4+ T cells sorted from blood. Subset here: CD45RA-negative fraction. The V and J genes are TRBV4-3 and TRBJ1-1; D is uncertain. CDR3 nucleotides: TGCGCCAGCAGCCAAGATTTGGTGAGTCCGGAAGCTTTCTTT. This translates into CASSQDLVSPEAFF.